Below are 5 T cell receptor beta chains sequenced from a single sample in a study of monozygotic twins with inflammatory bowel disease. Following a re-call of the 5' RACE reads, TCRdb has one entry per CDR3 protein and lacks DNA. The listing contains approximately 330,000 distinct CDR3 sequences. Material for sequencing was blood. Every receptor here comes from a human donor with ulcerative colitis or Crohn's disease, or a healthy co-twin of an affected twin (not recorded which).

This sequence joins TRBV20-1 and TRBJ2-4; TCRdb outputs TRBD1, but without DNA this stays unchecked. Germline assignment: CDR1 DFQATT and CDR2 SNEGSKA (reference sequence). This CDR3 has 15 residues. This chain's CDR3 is CSAREAGSAKNIQYF.

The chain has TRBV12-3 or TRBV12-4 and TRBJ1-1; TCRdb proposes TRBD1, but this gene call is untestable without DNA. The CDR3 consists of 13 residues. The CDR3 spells CASSFREGTEAFF.

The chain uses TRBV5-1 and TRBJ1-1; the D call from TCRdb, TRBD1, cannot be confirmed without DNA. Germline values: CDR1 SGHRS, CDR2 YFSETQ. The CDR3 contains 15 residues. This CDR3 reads CASSLALGGNTEAFF.

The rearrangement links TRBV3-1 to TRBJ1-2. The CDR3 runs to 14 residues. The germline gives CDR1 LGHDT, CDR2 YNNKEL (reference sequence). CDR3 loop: CASSQGTRSSGYTF.

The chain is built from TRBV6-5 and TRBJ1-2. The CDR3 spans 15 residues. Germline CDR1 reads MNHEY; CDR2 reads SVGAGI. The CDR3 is CASSSDYRDIYGYTF.